This passage covers 27 T cell receptor beta chains from one sample sequenced in a study of control samples from healthy donors and cancer patients (dated by TCRdb to the early 2020s). The library came from the immunoSEQ multiplex PCR assay. TCRdb stores this immuneACCESS table with in-frame sequences only. Part of the clones is absent; in the studies checked, under half of the shortfall reflects unresolved V genes, and no reason is known for the rest. The sample table lists approximately 150,000 clones, 94% of them with a count of one. The ten largest clones add up to about 14% of the sample. The sample taken for sequencing was PBMCs. All receptors come from a man aged 55-75 years with colorectal cancer.

This clone has a single count. The chain has TRBV12-3 or TRBV12-4 and TRBJ2-3; tentatively, D is TRBD1 (5 bases). V was trimmed by 1 base and J by 6 bases, leaving 8 bases between them. The CDR3 is made up of 13 amino acids. CDR3 coding DNA: TGTGCCAGCAGTTTAGGGGGCCCCGATACGCAGTATTTT. Translated, it gives CASSLGGPDTQYF.

This clone was picked up one time. The gene calls are TRBV27 and TRBJ1-4; TRBD1 matches at 11 bases. V lost 0 bases to trimming and J lost 7 bases; unmatched junction nucleotides: 16. The CDR3 runs to 20 residues. Germline CDR1 is MNHEY and CDR2 is SMNVEV (reference sequence). The DNA for the CDR3 is TGTGCCAGCAGTTTATCGAGGCCCCCGGGACAGGGGGACCGAAGTGAAAAACTGTTTTTT. It is translated as CASSLSRPPGQGDRSEKLFF.

V gene TRBV11-2 combines with J gene TRBJ1-2; the D is unclear. CDR3 length equals 14 residues. Germline V gene data show CDR1 as SGHAT and CDR2 as FQNNGV. Trimming removed 5 bases at V and 4 bases at J, with 14 bases between. CDR3 in DNA: TGTGCCAGCAGCATCCGAGAGGCAGGCTATGGCTACACCTTC. It codes for CASSIREAGYGYTF.

The V call is TRBV2, the J call TRBJ2-5; D ambiguous. The CDR3 totals 11 residues. The V end lost 2 bases, the J end lost 5 bases, and 3 bases lay between the germline ends. Looked up from germline, CDR1 is SNHLY and CDR2 is FYNNEI. The DNA of the CDR3 is TGTGCCAGCAGTGAAAGGGAGACCCAGTACTTC. This codes for CASSERETQYF.

In regard to this clone: This sample also contains other DNA sequences that code for the same CDR3. This chain links TRBV6-5 with TRBJ1-2, with a possible D match to TRBD1 (6 bases). The germline CDR1 and CDR2 sequences are MNHEY and SVGAGI. The CDR3 consists of 13 residues. Trimming stripped 7 bases from V and 8 bases from J, with 17 bases between. The CDR3 loop is CASKGGRAGGYTF. CDR3 DNA: TGTGCCAGCAAGGGGGGCAGGGCGGGGGGCTACACCTTC.

This clone has just one count. This CDR3 reads CASSQDGRGGHDDTQYF. The CDR3 nucleotides read TGCGCCAGCAGCCAAGATGGGCGGGGGGGCCATGACGATACGCAGTATTTT. The V gene is TRBV4-1, the J gene TRBJ2-3; 9 bases align to TRBD2. Trimming took 0 bases from V and 6 from J; bases not matched to a gene: 10. The V gene's germline CDR1 is MGHRA and CDR2 YSYEKL. The CDR3 consists of 17 residues.

The V call is TRBV4-1, the J call TRBJ1-2; tentative D call: TRBD1 (6 bases). This CDR3 region has 14 residues. Germline values: CDR1 MGHRA, CDR2 YSYEKL. The V gene lost 1 base and the J gene lost 6 bases, with 12 bases spanning the gap. The CDR3 bases are TGCGCCAGCAGCCAAGGCACGGGGGCGAATGGCTACACCTTC. This sequence encodes CASSQGTGANGYTF.

The chain carries TRBV5-1 and TRBJ2-7; TRBD2 matches 8 bases. V lost 4 bases, J lost 2 bases, and 8 bases stayed unmatched. The CDR3 runs 15 residues. Germline CDR1 reads SGHRS; CDR2 reads YFSETQ. CDR3 sequence reads: CASSESGGATYEQYF. The CDR3, as DNA: TGCGCCAGCAGCGAAAGCGGGGGAGCTACCTACGAGCAGTACTTC.

The V gene is TRBV29-1, the J gene TRBJ2-3, with D perhaps TRBD1 or TRBD2 (6 bases each). V lost 5 bases to trimming and J lost 3 bases, with 27 bases between them. Germline V CDR1 and CDR2: SQVTM, ANQGSEA. CDR3 length equals 18 residues. The CDR3 bases are TGCAGCGTTAGCCCCTCCGGGGGCTTACTTCGGAGGACAGATACGCAGTATTTT. Residues: CSVSPSGGLLRRTDTQYF.

CDR3 protein: CAIRGTGGAYEQYF. Written as DNA, the CDR3 is TGTGCCATCAGAGGGACAGGGGGTGCCTACGAGCAGTACTTC. The chain recombines TRBV10-3 with TRBJ2-7; 11 positions agree with TRBD1. The V segment lost 6 bases and the J segment 2 bases; nucleotides outside the gene matches: 3. CDR3 length equals 14 residues. The germline V gene encodes CDR1 ENHRY and CDR2 SYGVKD.

In DNA form, the CDR3 reads TGTGCCAGCTGGGGACTAGTCTACGAGCAGTACTTC. This sequence encodes CASWGLVYEQYF. This chain uses TRBV9 with TRBJ2-7, with 8 bases that match TRBD2. CDR3 length equals 12 residues. CDR1 and CDR2 (germline): SGDLS, YYNGEE. The V segment lost 7 bases and the J segment 3 bases; nucleotides outside the gene matches: 3.

The chain couples TRBV2 to TRBJ2-6, with 8 bases matching TRBD1. The CDR3 is 15 residues long. The J segment lost 0 bases and the V segment lost 11 bases, leaving 6 bases of the junction unmatched. Germline lookup yields CDR1 SNHLY and CDR2 FYNNEI. CDR3 DNA: TGTGCCGGTGGACAGGGAAGCTCTGGGGCCAACGTCCTGACTTTC. The encoded protein is CAGGQGSSGANVLTF.

A remark on this clone: Distinct nucleotide sequences in the sample also encode this CDR3. CDR3 region: CASSLGPAMNTEAFF. The DNA for the CDR3 is TGTGCCAGCAGCTTGGGCCCCGCTATGAACACTGAAGCTTTCTTT. V usage is TRBV11-2 and J usage is TRBJ1-1; the D is unclear. Germline CDR1 SGHAT, CDR2 FQNNGV. V gave up 3 bases and J gave up 0 bases, with 11 bases separating them. The CDR3 covers 15 residues.

The chain joins TRBV30 to TRBJ1-1; D is uncertain. V was shortened by 4 bases and J by 2 bases, with 14 bases between the two germline ends. The CDR3 has 14 amino acids. Germline V gene sequence: CDR1 GTSNPN, CDR2 SVGIG (reference sequence). CDR3 DNA: TGTGCCTGGACCCCAAGGTCGGGAAACACTGAAGCTTTCTTT. Its protein product is CAWTPRSGNTEAFF.

The chain couples TRBV27 to TRBJ1-1; 7 nucleotides align to TRBD1. CDR1 MNHEY and CDR2 SMNVEV come from the germline V gene (reference sequence). The CDR3 is 13 residues long. J was trimmed by 8 bases and V by 5 bases; bases with no gene match: 8. In DNA form, the CDR3 reads TGTGCCAGCAGTGTGCCGGGACAGCCAGAAGCTTTCTTT. Its protein product is CASSVPGQPEAFF.

The CDR3 region is CASSILRQGNQPQHF. The CDR3 coding sequence is TGTGCCAGTAGTATTTTACGACAGGGCAATCAGCCCCAGCATTTT. V and J are TRBV19 and TRBJ1-5; D might be TRBD1 (6 bases). The CDR3 covers 15 residues. The V and J ends lost 3 bases and 2 bases respectively, with 11 bases between them. Per germline, CDR1 LNHDA and CDR2 SQIVND (reference sequence).

The rearrangement links TRBV6-5 to TRBJ1-4, with no clear D. V was clipped by 6 bases and J by 8 bases, with 19 bases between them. The CDR3 has 15 residues. CDR1 and CDR2 (germline): MNHEY, SVGAGI. The CDR3 DNA is TGTGCCAGCAGCCCCACGGGGTACCAAGGGGAAAAACTGTTTTTT. Its translation is CASSPTGYQGEKLFF.

The chain couples TRBV4-1 to TRBJ1-6; no reliable D call. The germline CDR1 and CDR2 sequences are MGHRA and YSYEKL. This CDR3 has 14 residues. The V end lost 2 bases, the J end lost 3 bases, and 5 bases lay between the germline ends. The CDR3: CASSQWGYNSPLHF. CDR3 in DNA: TGCGCCAGCAGCCAATGGGGCTATAATTCACCCCTCCACTTT.

The chain combines TRBV24-1 with TRBJ1-5; maybe TRBD1 (6 bases). The CDR3 length is 15 residues. V was cut by 1 base and J by 7 bases, with 13 bases left in between. In germline, CDR1 is KGHDR, CDR2 SFDVKD. The CDR3 DNA reads as TGTGCCACCAGTGATTTAGGGGGGGGCGCGCAGCCCCAGCATTTT. Translated: CATSDLGGGAQPQHF.

The genes are TRBV18 and TRBJ2-7, with D perhaps being TRBD1 or TRBD2 (5 bases each). The germline V gene has CDR1 KGHSH and CDR2 LQKENI. Deletions cut 5 bases from V and 5 bases from J, with 13 bases between. The CDR3 runs to 13 residues. The CDR3 DNA reads TGTGCCAGCTCAAACAGGCAGGAGGACGAGCAGTACTTC. It yields the protein CASSNRQEDEQYF. The full variable domain, rest sourced from reference TRBV18 and TRBJ2-7, is NAGVMQNPRHLVRRRGQEARLRCSPMKGHSHVYWYRQLPEEGLKFMVYLQKENIIDESGMPKERFSAEFPKEGPSILRIQQVVRGDSAAYFCASSNRQEDEQYFGPGTRLTVT.

The V and J genes are TRBV5-1 and TRBJ1-2, with TRBD1 matching over 8 bases. Germline V gives CDR1 SGHRS, CDR2 YFSETQ. V gave up 0 bases and J gave up 8 bases; unmatched junction bases: 9. The length of the CDR3 is 15 residues. The CDR3 protein is CASSLDGDRSVGYTF. The CDR3 bases are TGCGCCAGCAGCTTGGACGGGGACAGGAGCGTGGGCTACACCTTC.

The chain uses TRBV29-1 and TRBJ2-3, with unresolved D. CDR3 length: 14 amino acids. Trimming took 2 bases from V and 5 from J, leaving 14 bases between them. Germline assignment: CDR1 SQVTM and CDR2 ANQGSEA. CDR3 protein: CSVEPQPSGDTQYF. For the CDR3, the DNA is TGCAGCGTTGAACCTCAGCCCTCCGGAGATACGCAGTATTTT.

The chain employs TRBV30 and TRBJ2-7; 7 bases are a match to TRBD2. Per the germline V gene, CDR1 is GTSNPN and CDR2 is SVGIG (reference sequence). With V trimmed by 1 base and J by 0 bases, 3 bases remained unmatched. This CDR3 is built from 14 residues. The CDR3 sequence is CAWSGGGSSYEQYF. The CDR3 DNA sequence: TGTGCCTGGAGTGGGGGGGGGAGCTCCTACGAGCAGTACTTC.

The gene calls are TRBV29-1 and TRBJ1-2; D is unclear. V gave up 0 bases and J gave up 5 bases, with 10 bases separating them. The CDR3 extends over 13 amino acids. Germline assignment: CDR1 SQVTM and CDR2 ANQGSEA. The CDR3, as DNA: TGCAGCGTTGAAGATGGAAGAGGGTATGGCTACACCTTC. This codes for CSVEDGRGYGYTF.

The chain combines TRBV6-5 with TRBJ1-1, with D unresolved. The CDR3 is 14 residues long. Germline loops: CDR1 MNHEY, CDR2 SVGAGI. The V and J ends lost 2 bases and 2 bases respectively, with 9 bases between them. CDR3 sequence (DNA): TGTGCCAGCAGTTACGGTCCCGGTAACACTGAAGCTTTCTTT. It specifies CASSYGPGNTEAFF.

The rearrangement links TRBV12-3 or TRBV12-4 to TRBJ1-6; D is perhaps TRBD1 (6 bases). The V and J ends lost 9 bases and 10 bases respectively, with 16 bases between them. This CDR3 is 13 amino acids long. The CDR3 sequence: CASSRRQESPLHF. For the CDR3, the DNA is TGTGCCAGTTCGCGGCGACAGGAATCACCCCTCCACTTT.

The chain is built from TRBV2 and TRBJ2-2; tentatively, D is TRBD1 (6 bases). CDR3 length: 14 amino acids. Germline assignment: CDR1 SNHLY and CDR2 FYNNEI. Trimming removed 4 bases at V and 5 bases at J, with 11 bases between. The CDR3 region has the DNA TGTGCCAGCAGTGCCCTTCAGGGGACCGGGGAGCTGTTTTTT. Translating gives CASSALQGTGELFF.